This record looks at one TCR beta chain sequence and its context. A junction end diverges from the germline sequence, so it may reflect a read error. This entry is derived from a study of CD4 and CD8 cells across lung adenocarcinoma regions. One entry per CDR3 protein results from TCRdb running MiXCR on the PCR reads. The sample carries about 12,000 distinct CDR3 sequences, about half recorded once. Localized lung adenocarcinoma, a non-small cell lung cancer, affected the donors. Germline V gene lookup returns CDR1 MNHEY and CDR2 SMNVEV (reference sequence). The CDR3 loop spans 16 amino acids. The sample taken for sequencing was CD8+ T cells from the margin of a lung tumor. This receptor was obtained from a male donor with lung adenocarcinoma. The CD4 and CD8 labels of this study may be unreliable. The chain links TRBV27 to TRBJ2-3, with 13 bases that match TRBD2. The CDR3 here is CASSSRLAGGTDMQYF. As DNA, the CDR3 is TGTGCCAGCAGTTCCCGACTAGCGGGAGGTACAGATATGCAGTATTTT.